Listed here are 32 T cell receptor beta chains from one sample, sequenced in a study of T-cell reconstitution after alpha-beta-depleted transplantation in children. During its preparation, the TCRbeta library received unique molecular identifiers. MiXCR, run by TCRdb on the PCR reads, gives a single entry per CDR3 protein. The table has roughly 120,000 distinct CDR3 sequences, under 13% seen once. The sequencing used PBMCs, collected before TCRalphabeta/CD19-depleted stem cell transplant. The receptor source for this set is a boy between 2 and 10 years old with acute lymphoblastic leukemia, due to receive a stem cell transplant.

The chain couples TRBV20-1 to TRBJ2-3; D possibly corresponds to TRBD2 (5 bases). Trimming stripped 0 bases from V and 0 bases from J, with 13 bases between. Per germline, CDR1 DFQATT and CDR2 SNEGSKA (reference sequence). The CDR3 extends over 16 amino acids. As DNA, the CDR3 is TGCAGTGCTAGAGATCCCCTAGCTACTAGCACAGATACGCAGTATTTT. Translated: CSARDPLATSTDTQYF.

This clonotype appeared a few times. The chain recombines TRBV29-1 with TRBJ2-5; 8 bases are a match to TRBD2. The CDR3 has 12 residues. Trimming removed 6 bases from V and 4 bases from J; junction bases left unmatched: 4. CDR1 SQVTM and CDR2 ANQGSEA come from the germline V gene. The CDR3 DNA reads TGCAGCGTACAGCGGGAGCCAGAGACCCAGTACTTC. This sequence encodes CSVQREPETQYF.

This clonotype was counted between two and nine times. The V call is TRBV10-3, the J call TRBJ1-5; D is possibly TRBD1 (5 bases). The CDR3 totals 14 residues. CDR1 is ENHRY and CDR2 is SYGVKD in the germline V gene. The ends were cut back, 6 bases at V and 0 bases at J, with 9 bases in the middle. This CDR3 is CAIRGDSSNQPQHF. The CDR3 DNA reads as TGTGCCATCAGGGGAGACAGTAGCAATCAGCCCCAGCATTTT.

The CDR3 is CASSFPGRRSNQPQHF. Written as DNA, the CDR3 is TGTGCCAGCAGTTTCCCAGGCCGGCGGAGCAATCAGCCCCAGCATTTT. The chain is built from TRBV12-3 or TRBV12-4 and TRBJ1-5; unclear D gene. The CDR3 extends over 16 amino acids. V gave up 3 bases and J gave up 1 base, with 13 bases separating them.

The sample holds many counts of this clonotype. The J gene is TRBJ2-1, the V gene TRBV7-2; D possibly uses TRBD1 or TRBD2 (5 bases each). Germline V lookup: CDR1 SGHTA, CDR2 FQGNSA. CDR3 length: 16 residues. Trimming removed 6 bases from V and 0 bases from J, with 15 bases in between. The CDR3 bases are TGTGCCAGCAGTTCGGGGACGAAGAGCTCCTACAATGAGCAGTTCTTC. It specifies CASSSGTKSSYNEQFF.

This clonotype was picked up many times. This chain uses TRBV9 with TRBJ2-7; the D is unclear. Trimming left V 4 bases short and J 0 bases short, with 20 bases between. CDR1 and CDR2 from the germline V gene are SGDLS and YYNGEE. CDR3 size: 17 residues. CDR3 sequence: CASSPNPQGGYSYEQYF. Written as DNA, the CDR3 is TGTGCCAGCAGCCCTAACCCCCAAGGCGGCTACTCCTACGAGCAGTACTTC.

As for this clonotype: The final CDR3 position lacks the conserved phenylalanine or tryptophan, pointing to a likely read error. The J gene is TRBJ2-1, the V gene TRBV20-1, with D unclear. Germline values: CDR1 DFQATT, CDR2 SNEGSKA (reference sequence). This CDR3 is built from 12 residues. V was clipped by 7 bases and J by 8 bases, with 15 bases between them. CDR3 DNA sequence: TGCAGTGTCATCCTGGGTGTGGATGAGCAGTTCTAC. Its protein product is CSVILGVDEQFY.

This clonotype came up a few times. V usage is TRBV20-1 and J usage is TRBJ2-7; weak D call: TRBD1 (5 bases). Trimming left V 0 bases short and J 9 bases short, with 12 bases between. The germline CDR1 and CDR2 sequences are DFQATT and SNEGSKA (reference sequence). This CDR3 comprises 12 residues. CDR3 region: CSARDNVGPQYF. CDR3 bases: TGCAGTGCTAGAGATAATGTGGGGCCGCAGTACTTC.

The chain links TRBV29-1 to TRBJ2-3; D perhaps matches TRBD2 (6 bases). The germline V and J ends were trimmed by 6 bases and 2 bases, with 18 bases remaining between them. The CDR3 is made up of 15 amino acids. From germline, CDR1 is SQVTM and CDR2 ANQGSEA. CDR3 sequence reads: CSVKEGGSFTDTQYF. For the CDR3, the DNA is TGCAGCGTAAAAGAGGGAGGATCCTTCACAGATACGCAGTATTTT.

The chain carries TRBV6-5 and TRBJ1-5; 7 nucleotides match TRBD1. The CDR3 is made up of 15 amino acids. The junction had 6 bases not matched to a gene; V was cut back by 3 bases and J by 4 bases. Germline CDR1 is MNHEY and CDR2 is SVGAGI. CDR3 sequence: CASSYRTGQNQPQHF. The CDR3 nucleotides are TGTGCCAGCAGTTATCGGACAGGCCAAAATCAGCCCCAGCATTTT.

This clonotype was seen many times. The rearrangement links TRBV7-2 to TRBJ2-7; possibly TRBD1 or TRBD2 for D (5 bases each). From germline, CDR1 is SGHTA and CDR2 FQGNSA. Between the trimmed V and J ends, which lost 6 bases and 3 bases, there was a span of 12 bases. The CDR3 covers 13 residues. The CDR3 coding sequence is TGTGCCAGCAGTTCGGGGCTGAGCTACGAGCAGTACTTC. Residues: CASSSGLSYEQYF.

This clonotype was detected only a few times. The V and J genes are TRBV5-4 and TRBJ2-7; 11 bases map to TRBD1. V trimming: 4 bases; J trimming: 2 bases; junction bases outside the gene matches: 5. The V gene's germline CDR1 is SGHNT and CDR2 YYREEE (reference sequence). The CDR3 is made up of 15 amino acids. CDR3 region: CASSRGQGATYEQYF. DNA for the CDR3: TGTGCCAGCAGCAGAGGACAGGGGGCAACCTACGAGCAGTACTTC.

This clonotype was found a few times. The gene calls are TRBV5-4 and TRBJ2-5; 7 positions agree with TRBD1. V was pared by 5 bases and J by 0 bases, with 1 base of the junction left unmatched. Germline CDR1 SGHNT, CDR2 YYREEE (reference sequence). This CDR3 has 13 amino acids. The CDR3 DNA reads as TGTGCCAGCAGGACAGGGTACCAAGAGACCCAGTACTTC. It is translated as CASRTGYQETQYF.

This clonotype was recorded many times. The rearrangement joins TRBV6-1 to TRBJ1-2; D is perhaps TRBD1 (6 bases). CDR3 size: 14 residues. Germline V CDR1 and CDR2: MNHNS, SASEGT. V was clipped by 4 bases and J by 8 bases, with 17 bases between them. The CDR3 bases are TGTGCCAGCAGTGGCCGGGACAATCTTTGGGGCTACACCTTC. It yields the protein CASSGRDNLWGYTF.

This clonotype was detected a few times. CDR3 residues: CSASAAFSYEQYF. The CDR3 nucleotides are TGCAGTGCTAGTGCGGCGTTCTCCTACGAGCAGTACTTC. This chain connects TRBV20-1 to TRBJ2-7, with no clear D. The germline V and J ends were trimmed by 3 bases and 0 bases, with 9 bases remaining between them. Germline values: CDR1 DFQATT, CDR2 SNEGSKA (reference sequence). The CDR3 spans 13 residues.

The chain is built from TRBV6-1 and TRBJ1-1; TRBD1 matches 8 bases. Germline assignment: CDR1 MNHNS and CDR2 SASEGT. V gave up 8 bases and J gave up 5 bases; unmatched junction bases: 13. The CDR3 runs to 15 residues. The CDR3 nucleotides read TGTGCCAGCGATAATACCCAAAACAGGGGGACTGAAGCTTTCTTT. It encodes CASDNTQNRGTEAFF.

This clonotype has a handful of counts. The chain recombines TRBV27 with TRBJ2-7; D perhaps matches TRBD2 (5 bases). Germline V gives CDR1 MNHEY, CDR2 SMNVEV (reference sequence). The ends were cut back, 6 bases at V and 1 base at J, with 13 bases in the middle. The CDR3 length is 14 residues. The DNA of the CDR3 is TGTGCCAGCAGGCGACGGAGCGGTTCCTACGAGCAGTACTTC. This encodes CASRRRSGSYEQYF.

Ten or more counts support this clonotype. The chain links TRBV7-2 to TRBJ2-1; 13 nucleotides align to TRBD2. CDR3 length: 16 residues. Germline CDR1 reads SGHTA; CDR2 reads FQGNSA. Trimming cost V 5 bases and J 5 bases; bases outside gene matches: 6. CDR3: CASSRTSGRGDNEQFF. The CDR3 coding sequence is TGTGCCAGCAGCCGGACTAGCGGGAGAGGGGACAATGAGCAGTTCTTC.

V gene TRBV7-2 combines with J gene TRBJ2-5; D possibly corresponds to TRBD2 (6 bases). The CDR3 totals 13 residues. Deletions cut 1 base from V and 9 bases from J, with 12 bases between. CDR1 SGHTA and CDR2 FQGNSA come from the germline V gene. The CDR3 region is CASSLGRERAQYF. CDR3 DNA sequence: TGTGCCAGCAGCTTAGGACGGGAGCGGGCCCAGTACTTC.

The chain employs TRBV20-1 and TRBJ2-3; TRBD2 matches 10 bases. This CDR3 has 18 residues. V shed 5 bases and J 2 bases; nucleotides not matched to a gene: 16. Germline CDR1 and CDR2: DFQATT and SNEGSKA (reference sequence). CDR3 amino acids: CSALNPSGRETLTDTQYF. In nucleotides, the CDR3 is TGCAGTGCTTTAAATCCTAGCGGGAGAGAGACCCTCACAGATACGCAGTATTTT.

This clonotype was counted a few times. V is TRBV20-1 and J is TRBJ1-1; D gene unclear. The CDR3 sequence is 13 residues long. Germline V gene data show CDR1 as DFQATT and CDR2 as SNEGSKA (reference sequence). The germline V and J ends were trimmed by 5 bases and 0 bases, with 10 bases remaining between them. This chain's CDR3 is CSACRTVNTEAFF. CDR3 DNA sequence: TGCAGTGCTTGTAGGACGGTGAACACTGAAGCTTTCTTT.

Written as DNA, the CDR3 is TGTGCCAGCAGCTTGCCGACTGGAGAGGGGACACAAAACTACGAGCAGTACTTC. It yields the protein CASSLPTGEGTQNYEQYF. The chain has TRBV7-8 and TRBJ2-7; weak D call: TRBD1 (6 bases). Trimming removed 3 bases from V and 3 bases from J, with 24 bases in between. Germline CDR1 and CDR2: SGHVS and FQNEAQ. The CDR3 has 18 residues. The variable domain in full, completed from reference TRBV7-8 and TRBJ2-7, reads GAGVSQSPRYKVAKRGQDVALRCDPISGHVSLFWYQQALGQGPEFLTYFQNEAQLDKSGLPSDRFFAERPEGSVSTLKIQRTQQEDSAVYLCASSLPTGEGTQNYEQYFGPGTRLTVT.

This clonotype was seen only a few times. The rearrangement links TRBV5-1 to TRBJ1-1, with a possible D match to TRBD1 (6 bases). Germline V gives CDR1 SGHRS, CDR2 YFSETQ. Trimming shortened V by 0 bases and J by 3 bases, and 12 bases separated the two germline ends. The CDR3 contains 15 residues. CDR3 DNA sequence: TGCGCCAGCAGCTTGGAACAGGGCCGAGACACTGAAGCTTTCTTT. Its translation: CASSLEQGRDTEAFF.

The V gene is TRBV12-3 or TRBV12-4, the J gene TRBJ1-6; no clear D gene. The germline V and J ends were trimmed by 2 bases and 7 bases, with 12 bases remaining between them. The CDR3 extends over 15 amino acids. The CDR3 here is CASSLLFGKNSPLHF. The CDR3 nucleotides are TGTGCCAGCAGTTTATTATTCGGGAAGAATTCACCCCTCCACTTT.

Turning to this clonotype: A much larger clone sits a single nucleotide away, making a read error possible. This chain links TRBV12-3 or TRBV12-4 with TRBJ1-1; no clear D. This CDR3 region has 16 residues. V lost 5 bases and J lost 0, with 16 bases in between. The chain's CDR3 is CASSPKGGSLNTEAFF. CDR3 bases: TGTGCCAGCAGTCCGAAGGGTGGCAGCTTGAACACTGAAGCTTTCTTT.

Ten or more counts support this clonotype. CDR3 coding DNA: TGTGCCAGCAGCTTAGCAGGGGTTGTCAATCAGCCCCAGCATTTT. Translating it yields CASSLAGVVNQPQHF. V is TRBV7-8 and J is TRBJ1-5, with a possible D match to TRBD1 (5 bases). V was cut by 0 bases and J by 3 bases, with 9 bases left in between. The CDR3 is 15 residues long. Germline V gene data show CDR1 as SGHVS and CDR2 as FQNEAQ.

A few counts support this clonotype. The CDR3 DNA reads as TGTGCCAGCAGTCCAGAGGGCTTCGAGCAGTACTTC. This codes for CASSPEGFEQYF. V gene TRBV12-3 or TRBV12-4 combines with J gene TRBJ2-7, with a weak D call TRBD2 (5 bases). The CDR3 has 12 residues. Trimming shortened V by 5 bases and J by 6 bases, and 11 bases separated the two germline ends.

This clonotype was detected a few times. The rearrangement uses TRBV4-1 and TRBJ1-1, with D possibly TRBD1 on 5 matching bases. This CDR3 is built from 16 residues. Trimming cost V 5 bases and J 0 bases, with 16 bases left between them. Germline V gene data show CDR1 as MGHRA and CDR2 as YSYEKL. CDR3: CASSNLPRAVNTEAFF. The DNA of the CDR3 is TGCGCCAGCAGCAATCTTCCCAGGGCGGTGAACACTGAAGCTTTCTTT.

This clonotype was counted many times. The chain recombines TRBV5-1 with TRBJ2-5; D might be TRBD1 (6 bases). This CDR3 comprises 14 residues. V gave up 1 base and J gave up 1 base, with 8 bases separating them. The V gene's germline CDR1 is SGHRS and CDR2 YFSETQ. The CDR3 DNA sequence: TGCGCCAGCAGCTTGAGAGGGGGCCAAGAGACCCAGTACTTC. Translated: CASSLRGGQETQYF.

The rearrangement uses TRBV20-1 and TRBJ1-4, with unresolved D. Trimming cost V 1 base and J 4 bases, with 13 bases left between them. The CDR3 extends over 15 amino acids. CDR1 is DFQATT, CDR2 SNEGSKA, per germline (reference sequence). The CDR3 DNA sequence: TGCAGTGCTAGAGGGACGACAATCGGTAATGAAAAACTGTTTTTT. This gives the protein CSARGTTIGNEKLFF.

The gene calls are TRBV6-1 and TRBJ2-5; 7 positions agree with TRBD1. Trimming removed 9 bases from V and 3 bases from J; junction bases left unmatched: 13. CDR3 length equals 15 residues. From germline, CDR1 is MNHNS and CDR2 SASEGT. The CDR3 region has the DNA TGTGCCAGTTGGTTGTTTACAGGGGCGAAAGAGACCCAGTACTTC. Translation: CASWLFTGAKETQYF.

The chain employs TRBV6-1 and TRBJ2-1, with 10 nucleotides matching TRBD2. J was trimmed by 7 bases and V by 1 base; bases with no gene match: 10. Germline CDR1 MNHNS, CDR2 SASEGT. The CDR3 sequence is 17 residues long. CDR3 DNA: TGTGCCAGCAGTGAAGAGGGTCTAGCGGGAGTAGATAATGAGCAGTTCTTC. Its translation is CASSEEGLAGVDNEQFF.